One sample yielded the 9 T cell receptor beta chains listed below, sequenced in a study of OX40 agonist ivuxolimab in advanced cancers. Measured with immunoSEQ multiplex PCR; TCRdb has only the in-frame clones, and not every one. The sample consists of 98,000 or so clones, 89% of them appearing once. The material was CD4+ or CD8+ T cells sorted from blood, obtained in a trial of the OX40 agonist ivuxolimab. The source is an adult with an advanced solid tumor such as melanoma, head and neck, liver or kidney cancer.

This clone was counted between two and nine times. V and J are TRBV6-1 and TRBJ1-5; TRBD1 might be the D (6 bases). Germline assignment: CDR1 MNHNS and CDR2 SASEGT. The CDR3 contains 15 residues. V lost 2 bases and J 7 bases, leaving 15 bases between the germline ends. In DNA, the CDR3 is TGTGCCAGCAGTGAAATGGTTCAGGGGTGGCAGCCCCAGCATTTT. Its protein is CASSEMVQGWQPQHF.

V is TRBV9 and J is TRBJ2-1; D is possibly TRBD2 (5 bases). This CDR3 contains 17 residues. CDR1 SGDLS and CDR2 YYNGEE come from the germline V gene. Trimming stripped 3 bases from V and 4 bases from J, with 20 bases between. The CDR3 region is CASSARSGSAEYNEQFF. The CDR3 region has the DNA TGTGCCAGCAGCGCCCGAAGCGGTAGCGCGGAGTACAATGAGCAGTTCTTC.

V gene TRBV7-9 combines with J gene TRBJ2-7, with D unresolved. Germline-derived CDR1 and CDR2 are SEHNR and FQNEAQ (reference sequence). Trimming took off 1 base at V and 5 bases at J, with 9 bases between the two ends. The CDR3 totals 13 residues. In DNA, the CDR3 is TGTGCCAGCAGCTTAGGCCTCGCCCACGAGCAGTACTTC. It is translated as CASSLGLAHEQYF.

The J gene is TRBJ2-5, the V gene TRBV27, with D unclear. CDR3 size: 14 residues. The V end lost 5 bases, the J end lost 1 base, and 11 bases lay between the germline ends. Germline V lookup: CDR1 MNHEY, CDR2 SMNVEV (reference sequence). The CDR3, as DNA: TGTGCCAGCAGTAAAAGCCCGTCCCAAGAGACCCAGTACTTC. As protein: CASSKSPSQETQYF.

Details on this clone: The junction departs from germline at one end; a sequencing error may be responsible. This chain connects TRBV28 to TRBJ2-7; 12 bases agree with TRBD1. This CDR3 region has 16 residues. CDR1 and CDR2 (germline): MDHEN, SYDVKM. The CDR3 sequence: CASSSRTGTGGKPSSF. The CDR3, as DNA: TGTGCCAGCAGTTCGCGAACCGGGACAGGGGGCAAACCTTCTAGCTTC.

This chain joins TRBV4-3 and TRBJ2-1; 13 bases match TRBD2. Germline V lookup: CDR1 LGHNA, CDR2 YSLEER. V trimming: 5 bases; J trimming: 8 bases; junction bases outside the gene matches: 15. The CDR3 runs to 18 residues. The CDR3 sequence is CASSRGTSGKFLVDEQFF. CDR3 coding DNA: TGCGCCAGCAGCAGAGGGACTAGCGGGAAATTCCTAGTCGATGAGCAGTTCTTC.

The chain recombines TRBV15 with TRBJ1-2; D gene unclear. This CDR3 is 15 amino acids long. Germline V gives CDR1 LNHNV, CDR2 YYDKDF (reference sequence). V was pared by 0 bases and J by 0 bases, with 8 bases between. CDR3 coding DNA: TGTGCCACCAGCAGAGAACGCATAGCTAACTATGGCTACACCTTC. It is translated as CATSRERIANYGYTF.

This rearrangement joins TRBV11-1 to TRBJ2-7, with TRBD1 matching over 9 bases. V gave up 5 bases and J gave up 5 bases; unmatched junction bases: 10. Germline V gene sequence: CDR1 SGHAT, CDR2 FQDESV (reference sequence). This CDR3 contains 15 residues. The CDR3 region is CASSPPGQGIHEQYF. For the CDR3, the DNA is TGTGCCAGCAGCCCCCCGGGACAGGGCATCCACGAGCAGTACTTC.

This sequence joins TRBV7-2 and TRBJ2-7; 7 bases are shared with TRBD1. V shed 5 bases, J shed 3 bases, and the junction held 7 bases outside the gene matches. Germline V CDR1 and CDR2: SGHTA, FQGNSA. This CDR3 is built from 14 residues. CDR3 region: CASSRDRLNYEQYF. DNA of the CDR3: TGTGCCAGCAGCAGGGACAGATTAAACTACGAGCAGTACTTC.